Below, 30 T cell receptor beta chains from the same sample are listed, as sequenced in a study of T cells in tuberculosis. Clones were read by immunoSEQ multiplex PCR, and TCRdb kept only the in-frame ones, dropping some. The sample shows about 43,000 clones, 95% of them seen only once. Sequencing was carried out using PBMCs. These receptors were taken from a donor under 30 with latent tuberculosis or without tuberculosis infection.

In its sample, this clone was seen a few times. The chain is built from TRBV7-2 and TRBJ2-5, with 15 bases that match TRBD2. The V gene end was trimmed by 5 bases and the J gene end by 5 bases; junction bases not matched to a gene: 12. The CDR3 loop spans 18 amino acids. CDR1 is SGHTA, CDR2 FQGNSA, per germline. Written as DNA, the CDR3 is TGTGCCAGCAGCCCGGGACTAGCGGGGGGACCACCGGGGGAGACCCAGTACTTC. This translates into CASSPGLAGGPPGETQYF.

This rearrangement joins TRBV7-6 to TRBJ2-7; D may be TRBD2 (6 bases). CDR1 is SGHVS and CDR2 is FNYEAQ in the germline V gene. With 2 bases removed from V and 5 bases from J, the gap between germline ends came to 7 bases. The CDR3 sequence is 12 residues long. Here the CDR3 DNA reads TGTGCCAGCAGCTTATGGAGGGACGAGCAGTACTTC. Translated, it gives CASSLWRDEQYF.

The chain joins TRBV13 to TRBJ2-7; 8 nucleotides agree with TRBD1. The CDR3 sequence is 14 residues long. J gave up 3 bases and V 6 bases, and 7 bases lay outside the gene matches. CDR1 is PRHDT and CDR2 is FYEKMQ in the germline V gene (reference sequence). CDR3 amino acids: CASSQGASRYEQYF. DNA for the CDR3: TGTGCCAGCAGTCAGGGGGCTTCCCGCTACGAGCAGTACTTC.

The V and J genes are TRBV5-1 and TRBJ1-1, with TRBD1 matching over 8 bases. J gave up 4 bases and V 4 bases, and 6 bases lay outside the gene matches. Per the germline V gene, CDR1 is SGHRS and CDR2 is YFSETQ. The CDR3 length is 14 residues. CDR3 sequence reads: CASSLQGAPTEAFF. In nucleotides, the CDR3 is TGCGCCAGCAGCCTTCAGGGGGCGCCCACTGAAGCTTTCTTT.

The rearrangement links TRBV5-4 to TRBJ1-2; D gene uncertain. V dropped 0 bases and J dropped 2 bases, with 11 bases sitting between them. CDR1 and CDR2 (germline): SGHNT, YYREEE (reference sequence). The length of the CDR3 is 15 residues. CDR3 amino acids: CASSLGAHWNYGYTF. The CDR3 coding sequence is TGTGCCAGCAGCTTGGGGGCACACTGGAACTATGGCTACACCTTC.

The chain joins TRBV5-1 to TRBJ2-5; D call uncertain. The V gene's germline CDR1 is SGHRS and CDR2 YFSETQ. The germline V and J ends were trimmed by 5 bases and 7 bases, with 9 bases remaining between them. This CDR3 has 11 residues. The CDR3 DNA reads TGCGCCAGCAGGAATACGGGGACCCAGTACTTC. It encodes CASRNTGTQYF.

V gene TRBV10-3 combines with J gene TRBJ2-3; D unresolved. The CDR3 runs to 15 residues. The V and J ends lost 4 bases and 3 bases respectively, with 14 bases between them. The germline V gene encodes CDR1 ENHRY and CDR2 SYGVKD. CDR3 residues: CAISGFKEATDTQYF. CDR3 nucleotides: TGTGCCATCAGTGGATTTAAAGAAGCAACAGATACGCAGTATTTT.

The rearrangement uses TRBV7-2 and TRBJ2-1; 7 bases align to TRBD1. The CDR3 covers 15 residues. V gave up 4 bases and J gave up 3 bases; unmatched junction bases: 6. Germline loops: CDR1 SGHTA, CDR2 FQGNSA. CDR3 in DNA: TGTGCCAGCAGCTCAGGACAGGATAGCTACAATGAGCAGTTCTTC. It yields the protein CASSSGQDSYNEQFF. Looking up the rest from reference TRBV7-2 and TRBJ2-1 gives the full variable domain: GAGVSQSPSNKVTEKGKDVELRCDPISGHTALYWYRQSLGQGLEFLIYFQGNSAPDKSGLPSDRFSAERTGGSVSTLTIQRTQQEDSAVYLCASSSGQDSYNEQFFGPGTRLTVL.

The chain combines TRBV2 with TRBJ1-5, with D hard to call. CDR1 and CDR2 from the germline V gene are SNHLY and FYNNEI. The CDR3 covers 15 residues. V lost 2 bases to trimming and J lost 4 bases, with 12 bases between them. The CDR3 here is CASSEFLSGNQPQHF. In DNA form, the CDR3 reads TGTGCCAGCAGTGAATTCCTTTCGGGGAATCAGCCCCAGCATTTT.

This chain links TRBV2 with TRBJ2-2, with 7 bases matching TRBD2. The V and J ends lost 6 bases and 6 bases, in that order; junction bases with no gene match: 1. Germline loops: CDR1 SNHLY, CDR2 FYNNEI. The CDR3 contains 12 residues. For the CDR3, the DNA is TGTGCCAGCAGCGGACTAGCCGGGGAGCTGTTTTTT. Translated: CASSGLAGELFF.

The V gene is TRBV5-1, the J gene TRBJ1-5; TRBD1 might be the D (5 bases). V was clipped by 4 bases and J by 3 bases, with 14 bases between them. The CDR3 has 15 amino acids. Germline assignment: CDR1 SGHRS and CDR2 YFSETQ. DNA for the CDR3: TGCGCCAGCAGCCTCGGCGACAGCGTCAATCAGCCCCAGCATTTT. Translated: CASSLGDSVNQPQHF.

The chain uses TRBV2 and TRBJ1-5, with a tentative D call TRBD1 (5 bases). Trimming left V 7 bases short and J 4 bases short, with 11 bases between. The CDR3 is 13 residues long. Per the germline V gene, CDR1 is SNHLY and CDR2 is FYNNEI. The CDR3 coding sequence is TGTGCCAGCAACGGAGGGGCAAATCAGCCCCAGCATTTT. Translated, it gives CASNGGANQPQHF. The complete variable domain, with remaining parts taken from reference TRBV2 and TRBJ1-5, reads EPEVTQTPSHQVTQMGQEVILRCVPISNHLYFYWYRQILGQKVEFLVSFYNNEISEKSEIFDDQFSVERPDGSNFTLKIRSTKLEDSAMYFCASNGGANQPQHFGDGTRLSIL.

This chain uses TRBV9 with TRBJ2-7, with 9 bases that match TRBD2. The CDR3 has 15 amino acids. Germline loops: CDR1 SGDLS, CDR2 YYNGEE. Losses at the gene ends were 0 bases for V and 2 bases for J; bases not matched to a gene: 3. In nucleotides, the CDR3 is TGTGCCAGCAGCGTAGAGGCTAGCGGGGCCTACGAGCAGTACTTC. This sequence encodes CASSVEASGAYEQYF. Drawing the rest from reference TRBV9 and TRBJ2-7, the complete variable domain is DSGVTQTPKHLITATGQRVTLRCSPRSGDLSVYWYQQSLDQGLQFLIQYYNGEERAKGNILERFSAQQFPDLHSELNLSSLELGDSALYFCASSVEASGAYEQYFGPGTRLTVT.

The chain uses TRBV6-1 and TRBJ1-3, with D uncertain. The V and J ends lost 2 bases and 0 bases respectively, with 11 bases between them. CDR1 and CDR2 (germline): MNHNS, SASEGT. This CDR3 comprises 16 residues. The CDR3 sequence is CASSEHPTSSGNTIYF. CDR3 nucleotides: TGTGCCAGCAGTGAACACCCTACTAGCTCTGGAAACACCATATATTTT.

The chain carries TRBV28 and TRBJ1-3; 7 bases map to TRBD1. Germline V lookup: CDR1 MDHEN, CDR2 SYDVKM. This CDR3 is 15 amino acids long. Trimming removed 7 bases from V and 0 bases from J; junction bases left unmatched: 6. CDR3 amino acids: CASNTGDSSGNTIYF. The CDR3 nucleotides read TGTGCCAGCAACACAGGGGACTCCTCTGGAAACACCATATATTTT.

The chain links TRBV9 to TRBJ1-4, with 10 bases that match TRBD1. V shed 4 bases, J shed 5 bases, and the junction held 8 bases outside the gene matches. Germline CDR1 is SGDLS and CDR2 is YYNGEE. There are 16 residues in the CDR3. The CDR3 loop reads CASSLRPGQGNEKLFF. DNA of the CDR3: TGTGCCAGCAGCCTCAGACCGGGACAGGGGAATGAAAAACTGTTTTTT.

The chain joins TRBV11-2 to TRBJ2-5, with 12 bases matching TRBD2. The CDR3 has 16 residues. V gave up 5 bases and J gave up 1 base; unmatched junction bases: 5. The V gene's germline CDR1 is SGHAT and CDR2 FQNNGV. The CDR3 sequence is CASSERTSGVQETQYF. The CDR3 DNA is TGTGCCAGCAGCGAGCGGACTAGCGGGGTCCAAGAGACCCAGTACTTC.

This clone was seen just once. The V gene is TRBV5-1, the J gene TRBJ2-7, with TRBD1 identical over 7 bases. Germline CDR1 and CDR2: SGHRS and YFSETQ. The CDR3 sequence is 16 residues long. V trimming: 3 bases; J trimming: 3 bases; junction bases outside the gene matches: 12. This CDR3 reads CASSSDYRGLYYEQYF. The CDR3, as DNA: TGCGCCAGCAGCTCGGATTACAGGGGTCTCTACTACGAGCAGTACTTC.

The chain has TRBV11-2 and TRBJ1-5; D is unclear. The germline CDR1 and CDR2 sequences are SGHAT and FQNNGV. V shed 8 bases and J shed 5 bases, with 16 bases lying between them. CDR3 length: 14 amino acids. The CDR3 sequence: CASGNEGKDQPQHF. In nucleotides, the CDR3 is TGTGCCAGCGGAAACGAGGGAAAGGATCAGCCCCAGCATTTT.

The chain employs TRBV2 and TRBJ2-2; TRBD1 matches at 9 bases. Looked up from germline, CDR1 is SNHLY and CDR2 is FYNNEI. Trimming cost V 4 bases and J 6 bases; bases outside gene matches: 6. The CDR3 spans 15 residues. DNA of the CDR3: TGTGCCAGCAGTGGGGAGGACAGGGGCTCCGGGGAGCTGTTTTTT. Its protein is CASSGEDRGSGELFF.

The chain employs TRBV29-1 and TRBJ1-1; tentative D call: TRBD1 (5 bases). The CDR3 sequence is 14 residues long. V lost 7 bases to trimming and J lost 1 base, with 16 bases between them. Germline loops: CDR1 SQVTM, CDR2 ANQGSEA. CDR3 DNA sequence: TGCAGCGCCAAGGAAGGGGCGAAGAACACTGAAGCTTTCTTT. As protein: CSAKEGAKNTEAFF.

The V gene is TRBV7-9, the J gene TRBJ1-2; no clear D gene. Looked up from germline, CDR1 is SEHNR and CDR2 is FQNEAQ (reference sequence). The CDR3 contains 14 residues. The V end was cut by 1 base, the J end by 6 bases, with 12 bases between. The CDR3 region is CASSLESREDGYTF. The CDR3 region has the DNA TGTGCCAGCAGCTTAGAAAGTAGAGAAGATGGCTACACCTTC.

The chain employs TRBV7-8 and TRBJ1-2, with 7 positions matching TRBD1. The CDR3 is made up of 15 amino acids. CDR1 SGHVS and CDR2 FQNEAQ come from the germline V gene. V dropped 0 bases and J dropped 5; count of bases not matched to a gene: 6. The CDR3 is CASSLAEQGEYGYTF. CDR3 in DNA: TGTGCCAGCAGCTTAGCGGAGCAGGGGGAATATGGCTACACCTTC.

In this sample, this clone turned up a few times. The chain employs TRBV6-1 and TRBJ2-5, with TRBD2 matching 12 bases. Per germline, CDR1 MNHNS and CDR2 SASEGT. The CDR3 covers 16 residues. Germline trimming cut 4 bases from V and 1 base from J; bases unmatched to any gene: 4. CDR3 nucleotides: TGTGCCAGCAGTGGAGGACTAGCGGGATTCCAAGAGACCCAGTACTTC. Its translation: CASSGGLAGFQETQYF.

This chain's CDR3 is CSVRGTVSSYEQYF. DNA of the CDR3: TGCAGCGTGAGGGGGACCGTGAGCTCCTACGAGCAGTACTTC. The genes are TRBV29-1 and TRBJ2-7; the D gene is possibly TRBD1 (6 bases). The germline V gene encodes CDR1 SQVTM and CDR2 ANQGSEA. The CDR3 is 14 residues long. The V and J ends lost 6 bases and 0 bases respectively, with 15 bases between them.

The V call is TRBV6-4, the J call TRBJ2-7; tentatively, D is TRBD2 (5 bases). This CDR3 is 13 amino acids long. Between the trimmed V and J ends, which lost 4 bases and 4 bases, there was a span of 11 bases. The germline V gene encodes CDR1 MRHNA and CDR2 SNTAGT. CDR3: CASSVAGGYEQYF. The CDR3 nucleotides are TGTGCCAGCAGTGTCGCGGGTGGGTACGAGCAGTACTTC.

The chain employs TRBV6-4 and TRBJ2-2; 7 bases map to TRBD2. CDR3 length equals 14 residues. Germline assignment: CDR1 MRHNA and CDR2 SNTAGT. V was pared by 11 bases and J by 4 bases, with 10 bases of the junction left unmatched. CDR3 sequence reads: CASGPGGGTGELFF. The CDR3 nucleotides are TGTGCCTCGGGCCCGGGCGGGGGCACCGGGGAGCTGTTTTTT.

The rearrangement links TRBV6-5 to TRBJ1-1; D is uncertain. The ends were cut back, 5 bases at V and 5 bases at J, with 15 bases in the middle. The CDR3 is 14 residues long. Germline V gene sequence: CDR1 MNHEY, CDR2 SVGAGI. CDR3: CASSGDTRGTEAFF. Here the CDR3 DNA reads TGTGCCAGCAGTGGCGATACGCGGGGTACTGAAGCTTTCTTT.

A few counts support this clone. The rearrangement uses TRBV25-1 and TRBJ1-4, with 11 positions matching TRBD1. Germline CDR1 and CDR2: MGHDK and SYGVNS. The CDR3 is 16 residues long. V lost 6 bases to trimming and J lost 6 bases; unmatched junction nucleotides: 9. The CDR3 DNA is TGTGCCAGCAGCGCAAAACCGGGACAGGGGGATGAAAAACTGTTTTTT. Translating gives CASSAKPGQGDEKLFF.

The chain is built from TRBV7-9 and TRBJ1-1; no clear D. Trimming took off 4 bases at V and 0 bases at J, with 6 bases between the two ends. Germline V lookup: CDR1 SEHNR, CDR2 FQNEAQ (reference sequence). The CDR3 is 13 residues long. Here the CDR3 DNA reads TGTGCCAGCAGCTCTAGTCTGAACACTGAAGCTTTCTTT. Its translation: CASSSSLNTEAFF.